These 9 T cell receptor beta chains originate from one sample sequenced in a study of cytomegalovirus exposure and HLA in healthy donors. Data came from immunoSEQ multiplex PCR; TCRdb stores just in-frame clones and leaves some out. The data show 100,000 to 120,000 clones, 85% to 90% seen once. Sequencing was done on a sample of PBMCs. These receptors were taken from a woman aged 18-35 years in good health and CMV-seropositive.

The CDR3 nucleotides are TGTGCCATCAGCCCAGGAACTAGCGGGGGGGAGACCCAGTACTTC. This codes for CAISPGTSGGETQYF. The chain employs TRBV10-3 and TRBJ2-5; 12 bases line up with TRBD2. V was pared by 6 bases and J by 5 bases, with 7 bases of the junction left unmatched. The CDR3 length is 15 residues. Germline V CDR1 and CDR2: ENHRY, SYGVKD.

The rearrangement joins TRBV15 to TRBJ2-7; the D is unclear. CDR1 is LNHNV and CDR2 is YYDKDF in the germline V gene (reference sequence). The CDR3 is 16 residues long. Trimming pared 2 bases from V and 6 bases from J, leaving 20 bases between. In DNA, the CDR3 is TGTGCCACCAGCAGACCTGAGGCATCCCAACTGAGCGAGCAGTACTTC. This translates into CATSRPEASQLSEQYF. Filled out from reference TRBV15 and TRBJ2-7, the complete variable domain reads DAMVIQNPRYQVTQFGKPVTLSCSQTLNHNVMYWYQQKSSQAPKLLFHYYDKDFNNEADTPDNFQSRRPNTSFCFLDIRSPGLGDTAMYLCATSRPEASQLSEQYFGPGTRLTVT.

V and J are TRBV5-7 and TRBJ2-1; 7 positions match TRBD1. TRBV5-7 has ORF status, its function being uncertain. V dropped 5 bases and J dropped 5; count of bases not matched to a gene: 7. The CDR3 totals 14 residues. CDR3 residues: CASRDRDSNNEQFF. In DNA form, the CDR3 reads TGTGCCAGCAGAGACCGGGACAGCAACAATGAGCAGTTCTTC.

The chain uses TRBV6-1 and TRBJ1-2, with a possible D match to TRBD1 (5 bases). CDR1 is MNHNS and CDR2 is SASEGT in the germline V gene. This CDR3 is built from 12 residues. Trimming cost V 9 bases and J 4 bases, with 12 bases left between them. The CDR3 here is CARKDRVYGYTF. The CDR3, as DNA: TGTGCCAGAAAAGACAGAGTCTATGGCTACACCTTC.

V gene TRBV11-2 combines with J gene TRBJ2-1; TRBD2 agrees at 10 bases. The CDR3 is 16 residues long. Unmatched junction bases numbered 10, after V lost 4 bases and J lost 7 bases. Germline V CDR1 and CDR2: SGHAT, FQNNGV. The CDR3 DNA sequence: TGTGCCAGCAGCTCCAGGCTAGCGGGAGTAGTAAATGAGCAGTTCTTC. Translation: CASSSRLAGVVNEQFF.

The V gene is TRBV29-1, the J gene TRBJ1-5; D gene unclear. V lost 0 bases, J lost 0 bases, and 12 bases lay in between. The CDR3 sequence is 16 residues long. Germline V gives CDR1 SQVTM, CDR2 ANQGSEA. Written as DNA, the CDR3 is TGCAGCGTTGAAGATCGGGGAAATAATAGCAATCAGCCCCAGCATTTT. Translation gives CSVEDRGNNSNQPQHF. The full variable domain, its missing parts supplied by reference TRBV29-1 and TRBJ1-5, is SAVISQKPSRDICQRGTSLTIQCQVDSQVTMMFWYRQQPGQSLTLIATANQGSEATYESGFVIDKFPISRPNLTFSTLTVSNMSPEDSSIYLCSVEDRGNNSNQPQHFGDGTRLSIL.

This chain uses TRBV4-1 with TRBJ2-5; tentatively, D is TRBD2 (7 bases). Germline V lookup: CDR1 MGHRA, CDR2 YSYEKL. CDR3 length: 16 residues. Trimming took off 4 bases at V and 3 bases at J, with 18 bases between the two ends. The CDR3 sequence is CASSPGSGGAKETQYF. In nucleotides, the CDR3 is TGCGCCAGCAGCCCAGGTAGTGGGGGGGCCAAAGAGACCCAGTACTTC.

This clone occurred a few times. The chain is built from TRBV28 and TRBJ2-7; D unresolved. The CDR3 consists of 14 residues. The ends were cut back, 2 bases at V and 3 bases at J, with 11 bases in the middle. Germline assignment: CDR1 MDHEN and CDR2 SYDVKM. The CDR3 sequence: CASSLVGSVYEQYF. The CDR3 DNA sequence: TGTGCCAGCAGTTTAGTTGGCAGCGTCTACGAGCAGTACTTC.

The chain links TRBV29-1 to TRBJ2-7; TRBD2 agrees at 9 bases. The CDR3 sequence is 12 residues long. J was trimmed by 5 bases and V by 8 bases; bases with no gene match: 7. CDR1 is SQVTM and CDR2 is ANQGSEA in the germline V gene. CDR3 amino acids: CSTREGPNEQYF. The DNA of the CDR3 is TGCAGCACGCGGGAGGGCCCCAACGAGCAGTACTTC.